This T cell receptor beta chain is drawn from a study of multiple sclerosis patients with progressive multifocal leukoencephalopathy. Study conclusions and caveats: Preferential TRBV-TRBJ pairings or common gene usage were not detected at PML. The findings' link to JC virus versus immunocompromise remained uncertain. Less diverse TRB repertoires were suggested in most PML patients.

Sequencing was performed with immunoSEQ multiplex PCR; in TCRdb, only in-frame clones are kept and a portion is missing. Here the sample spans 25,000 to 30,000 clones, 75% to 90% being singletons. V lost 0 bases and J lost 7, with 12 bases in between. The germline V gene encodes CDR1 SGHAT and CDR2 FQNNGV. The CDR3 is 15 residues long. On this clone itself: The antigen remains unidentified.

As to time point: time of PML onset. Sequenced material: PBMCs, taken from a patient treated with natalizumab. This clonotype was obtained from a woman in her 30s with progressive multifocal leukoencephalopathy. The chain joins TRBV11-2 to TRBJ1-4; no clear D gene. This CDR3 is CASSLEGKGGEKLFF. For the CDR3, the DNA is TGTGCCAGCAGCTTAGAGGGAAAAGGCGGTGAAAAACTGTTTTTT.